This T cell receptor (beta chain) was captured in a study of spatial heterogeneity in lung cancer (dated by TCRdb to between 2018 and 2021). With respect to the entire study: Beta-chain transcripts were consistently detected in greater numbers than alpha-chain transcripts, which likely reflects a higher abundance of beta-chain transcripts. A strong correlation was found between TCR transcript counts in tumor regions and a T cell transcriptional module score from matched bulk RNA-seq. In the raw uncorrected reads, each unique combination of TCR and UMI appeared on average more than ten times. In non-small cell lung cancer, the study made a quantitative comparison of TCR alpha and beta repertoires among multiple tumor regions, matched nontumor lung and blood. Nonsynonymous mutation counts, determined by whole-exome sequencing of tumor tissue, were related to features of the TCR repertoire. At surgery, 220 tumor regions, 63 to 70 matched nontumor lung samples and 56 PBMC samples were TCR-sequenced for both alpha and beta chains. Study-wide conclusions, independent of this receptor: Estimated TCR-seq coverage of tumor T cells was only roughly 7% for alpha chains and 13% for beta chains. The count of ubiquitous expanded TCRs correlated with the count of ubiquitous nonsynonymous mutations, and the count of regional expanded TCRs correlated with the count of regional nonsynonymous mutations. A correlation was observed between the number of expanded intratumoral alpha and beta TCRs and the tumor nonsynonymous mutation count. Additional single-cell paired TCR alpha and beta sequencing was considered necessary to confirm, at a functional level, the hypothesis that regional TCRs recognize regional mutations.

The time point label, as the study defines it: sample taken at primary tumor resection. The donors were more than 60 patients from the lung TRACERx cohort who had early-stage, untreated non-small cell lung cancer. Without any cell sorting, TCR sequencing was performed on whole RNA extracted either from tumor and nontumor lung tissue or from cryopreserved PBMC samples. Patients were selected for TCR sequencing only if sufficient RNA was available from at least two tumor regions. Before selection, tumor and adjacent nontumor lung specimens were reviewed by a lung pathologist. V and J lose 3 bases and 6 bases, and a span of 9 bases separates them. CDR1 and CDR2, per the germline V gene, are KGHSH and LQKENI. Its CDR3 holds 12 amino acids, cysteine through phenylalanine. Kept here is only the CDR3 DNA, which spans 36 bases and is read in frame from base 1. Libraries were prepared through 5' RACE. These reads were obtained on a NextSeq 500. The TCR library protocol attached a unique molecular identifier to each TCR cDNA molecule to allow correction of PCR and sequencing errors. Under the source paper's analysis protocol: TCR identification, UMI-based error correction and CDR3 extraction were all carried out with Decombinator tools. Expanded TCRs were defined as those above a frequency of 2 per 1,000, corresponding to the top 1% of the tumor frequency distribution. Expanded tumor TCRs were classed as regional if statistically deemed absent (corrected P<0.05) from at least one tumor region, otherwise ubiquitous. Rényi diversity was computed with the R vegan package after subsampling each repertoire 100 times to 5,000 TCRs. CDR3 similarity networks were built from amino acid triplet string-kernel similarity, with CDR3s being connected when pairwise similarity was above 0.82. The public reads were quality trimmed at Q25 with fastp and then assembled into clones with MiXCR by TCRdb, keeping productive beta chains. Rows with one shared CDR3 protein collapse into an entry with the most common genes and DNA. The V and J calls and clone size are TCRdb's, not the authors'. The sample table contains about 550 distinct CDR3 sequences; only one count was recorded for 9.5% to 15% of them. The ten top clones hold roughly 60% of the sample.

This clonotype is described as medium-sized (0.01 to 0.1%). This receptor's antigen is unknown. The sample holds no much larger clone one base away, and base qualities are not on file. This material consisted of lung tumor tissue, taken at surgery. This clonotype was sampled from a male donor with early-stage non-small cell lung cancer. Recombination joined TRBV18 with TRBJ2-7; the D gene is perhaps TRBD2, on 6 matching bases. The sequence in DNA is TGTGCCAGCTCACCCGGGGGTAGCGAGCAGTACTTC. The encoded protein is CASSPGGSEQYF.